The 13 T cell receptor beta chains reported below all come from one sample, sequenced in a study of cytomegalovirus exposure and HLA in healthy donors. Primers for the PCR totalled 60 Vbeta and 13 Jbeta. The data were produced by immunoSEQ multiplex PCR, yet TCRdb's version contains in-frame clones alone and is incomplete. The sample includes some 160,000 clones, around 80% of them seen just once. Sequencing was performed on PBMCs. These TCRs come from a male donor in good health and CMV-seronegative.

The chain combines TRBV9 with TRBJ1-1, with 9 bases lining up with TRBD1. From germline, CDR1 is SGDLS and CDR2 YYNGEE. The CDR3 runs to 18 residues. V gave up 0 bases and J gave up 1 base; unmatched junction bases: 10. The CDR3 sequence: CASSVGGVTGGPNTEAFF. CDR3 nucleotides: TGTGCCAGCAGCGTAGGGGGGGTCACAGGGGGCCCGAACACTGAAGCTTTCTTT.

In this sample, this clone turned up once. This rearrangement joins TRBV5-1 to TRBJ1-2; D unclear. Germline lookup yields CDR1 SGHRS and CDR2 YFSETQ. V dropped 4 bases and J dropped 2 bases, with 9 bases sitting between them. This CDR3 spans 13 amino acids. CDR3 sequence (DNA): TGCGCCAGCAGCGATCAGTACAACTATGGCTACACCTTC. Amino acid sequence: CASSDQYNYGYTF.

V gene TRBV6-5 combines with J gene TRBJ1-1; D not certain. The V gene lost 4 bases and the J gene lost 0 bases, with 9 bases spanning the gap. Germline V CDR1 and CDR2: MNHEY, SVGAGI. The CDR3 runs 14 residues. The CDR3 reads CASSSSPMNTEAFF. The CDR3 DNA follows: TGTGCCAGCAGTTCAAGCCCGATGAACACTGAAGCTTTCTTT.

Only a few counts were recorded for this clone. The rearrangement links TRBV29-1 to TRBJ2-5; a weak D match, TRBD2 (5 bases). Trimming shortened V by 2 bases and J by 8 bases, and 15 bases separated the two germline ends. The germline gives CDR1 SQVTM, CDR2 ANQGSEA. CDR3 length: 13 amino acids. The CDR3 nucleotides are TGCAGCGTTGAAAGCGCGGAGGTGGAAACCCAGTACTTC. It translates to CSVESAEVETQYF.

The J gene is TRBJ2-1, the V gene TRBV6-1; 13 bases align to TRBD2. Trimming cost V 8 bases and J 15 bases; bases outside gene matches: 16. The CDR3 loop spans 15 amino acids. From germline, CDR1 is MNHNS and CDR2 SASEGT. CDR3 in amino acids: CASLPLTSGRLGAFF. Here the CDR3 DNA reads TGTGCCAGCTTACCCCTGACTAGCGGGAGGCTAGGGGCGTTCTTC.

This clone was found a few times. The rearrangement uses TRBV19 and TRBJ2-1; 10 nucleotides line up with TRBD1. The CDR3 length is 14 residues. V dropped 5 bases and J dropped 8; count of bases not matched to a gene: 6. Germline loops: CDR1 LNHDA, CDR2 SQIVND (reference sequence). The CDR3 loop is CASSSGQGIDEQFF. Written as DNA, the CDR3 is TGTGCCAGTAGTTCGGGACAGGGGATTGATGAGCAGTTCTTC.

The rearrangement links TRBV5-6 to TRBJ2-3, with 7 positions matching TRBD1. The CDR3 has 14 residues. Trimming removed 1 base from V and 4 bases from J; junction bases left unmatched: 3. The germline V gene has CDR1 SGHDT and CDR2 YYEEEE. The CDR3 region has the DNA TGTGCCAGCAGCTTGAAAGGGGGCCCAGATACGCAGTATTTT. It translates to CASSLKGGPDTQYF.

Only a few counts were recorded for this clone. V and J are TRBV7-2 and TRBJ1-1, with D possibly TRBD1 on 5 matching bases. Trimming pared 6 bases from V and 3 bases from J, leaving 20 bases between. Germline-derived CDR1 and CDR2 are SGHTA and FQGNSA. The CDR3 is 16 residues long. The CDR3 protein is CASRQTEGDWHTEAFF. The DNA of the CDR3 is TGTGCCAGCAGGCAAACGGAAGGGGATTGGCACACTGAAGCTTTCTTT. Looking up the rest from reference TRBV7-2 and TRBJ1-1 gives the full variable domain: GAGVSQSPSNKVTEKGKDVELRCDPISGHTALYWYRQSLGQGLEFLIYFQGNSAPDKSGLPSDRFSAERTGGSVSTLTIQRTQQEDSAVYLCASRQTEGDWHTEAFFGQGTRLTVV.

The V gene is TRBV7-2, the J gene TRBJ1-5; tentatively, D is TRBD1 (6 bases). The ends were cut back, 0 bases at V and 7 bases at J, with 13 bases in the middle. Germline V gene data show CDR1 as SGHTA and CDR2 as FQGNSA. CDR3 length: 15 amino acids. This chain's CDR3 is CASSLAGGLGQPQHF. CDR3 nucleotides: TGTGCCAGCAGCTTAGCGGGGGGGCTAGGGCAGCCCCAGCATTTT. Drawing the rest from reference TRBV7-2 and TRBJ1-5, the complete variable domain is GAGVSQSPSNKVTEKGKDVELRCDPISGHTALYWYRQSLGQGLEFLIYFQGNSAPDKSGLPSDRFSAERTGGSVSTLTIQRTQQEDSAVYLCASSLAGGLGQPQHFGDGTRLSIL.

The V gene is TRBV9, the J gene TRBJ2-7; 11 nucleotides agree with TRBD1. The V segment lost 4 bases and the J segment 5 bases; nucleotides outside the gene matches: 5. CDR1 is SGDLS and CDR2 is YYNGEE in the germline V gene. The CDR3 sequence is 14 residues long. This CDR3 reads CASSPWDRGDEQYF. CDR3 DNA: TGTGCCAGCAGCCCCTGGGACAGGGGGGACGAGCAGTACTTC.

The genes are TRBV21-1 and TRBJ1-1; the D call in the table, TRBD1, was not verified against the DNA. TRBV21-1 is listed as a pseudogene. The CDR3 loop spans 16 amino acids. The CDR3 nucleotides are TGTGCCAGCAGCAAAGCGACCACCATCGCAGGGGCTGAAGCTTTCTTT. This gives the protein CASSKATTIAGAEAFF.

The CDR3 reads CASAQGANYGYTF. The CDR3 nucleotides read TGTGCCAGCGCGCAGGGGGCTAACTATGGCTACACCTTC. The chain recombines TRBV6-5 with TRBJ1-2, with 7 bases fitting TRBD1. This CDR3 has 13 residues. V lost 8 bases to trimming and J lost 0 bases; unmatched junction nucleotides: 3. The V gene's germline CDR1 is MNHEY and CDR2 SVGAGI.

This clone came up a few times. The chain is built from TRBV4-2 and TRBJ2-1; TRBD2 agrees at 8 bases. Germline loops: CDR1 LGHNA, CDR2 YNFKEQ. Trimming removed 1 base from V and 8 bases from J; junction bases left unmatched: 4. The CDR3 is 14 residues long. CDR3 amino acids: CASSQAGTRYEQFF. The CDR3 bases are TGTGCCAGCAGCCAAGCGGGGACTAGATATGAGCAGTTCTTC.